These 3 T cell receptor beta chains were all obtained from the same sample, sequenced in a study of post-analysis software for immune sequencing data. Study-wide results and caveats: Elevated frequency relative to controls characterized several TRBV segments in patients, TRBV5-6, TRBV5-1 and TRBV20-1 among them.

These receptors' antigens are unknown. The TCR beta cDNA libraries carried unique molecular identifiers. TCRdb analysed the PCR reads with MiXCR anew, one entry per CDR3 protein. Of roughly 540,000 distinct CDR3 sequences listed, under 40% are singletons. The material sequenced was blood. Receptors were obtained from a girl under 18 with multiple sclerosis.

There are many counts of this clonotype. The chain has TRBV5-6 and TRBJ2-7; unclear D gene. Trimming stripped 4 bases from V and 2 bases from J, with 13 bases between. Germline values: CDR1 SGHDT, CDR2 YYEEEE. The CDR3 runs to 14 residues. The CDR3 bases are TGTGCCAGCAGCCCGGAGTCGGGCCCCTACGAGCAGTACTTC. Encoded protein: CASSPESGPYEQYF.

The gene calls are TRBV12-3 or TRBV12-4 and TRBJ2-1; 7 bases align to TRBD2. Trimming cost V 11 bases and J 8 bases; bases outside gene matches: 6. The CDR3 length is 11 residues. Here the CDR3 reads CAGEGRDEQFF. The CDR3 DNA sequence: TGTGCCGGCGAGGGGAGGGATGAGCAGTTCTTC.

The V and J genes are TRBV3-1 and TRBJ2-5; D might be TRBD1 (6 bases). Trimming shortened V by 1 base and J by 2 bases, and 14 bases separated the two germline ends. The germline V gene encodes CDR1 LGHDT and CDR2 YNNKEL (reference sequence). CDR3 length: 16 amino acids. CDR3 sequence reads: CASSQGVGQGQETQYF. CDR3 bases: TGTGCCAGCAGCCAAGGGGTCGGGCAGGGGCAAGAGACCCAGTACTTC.